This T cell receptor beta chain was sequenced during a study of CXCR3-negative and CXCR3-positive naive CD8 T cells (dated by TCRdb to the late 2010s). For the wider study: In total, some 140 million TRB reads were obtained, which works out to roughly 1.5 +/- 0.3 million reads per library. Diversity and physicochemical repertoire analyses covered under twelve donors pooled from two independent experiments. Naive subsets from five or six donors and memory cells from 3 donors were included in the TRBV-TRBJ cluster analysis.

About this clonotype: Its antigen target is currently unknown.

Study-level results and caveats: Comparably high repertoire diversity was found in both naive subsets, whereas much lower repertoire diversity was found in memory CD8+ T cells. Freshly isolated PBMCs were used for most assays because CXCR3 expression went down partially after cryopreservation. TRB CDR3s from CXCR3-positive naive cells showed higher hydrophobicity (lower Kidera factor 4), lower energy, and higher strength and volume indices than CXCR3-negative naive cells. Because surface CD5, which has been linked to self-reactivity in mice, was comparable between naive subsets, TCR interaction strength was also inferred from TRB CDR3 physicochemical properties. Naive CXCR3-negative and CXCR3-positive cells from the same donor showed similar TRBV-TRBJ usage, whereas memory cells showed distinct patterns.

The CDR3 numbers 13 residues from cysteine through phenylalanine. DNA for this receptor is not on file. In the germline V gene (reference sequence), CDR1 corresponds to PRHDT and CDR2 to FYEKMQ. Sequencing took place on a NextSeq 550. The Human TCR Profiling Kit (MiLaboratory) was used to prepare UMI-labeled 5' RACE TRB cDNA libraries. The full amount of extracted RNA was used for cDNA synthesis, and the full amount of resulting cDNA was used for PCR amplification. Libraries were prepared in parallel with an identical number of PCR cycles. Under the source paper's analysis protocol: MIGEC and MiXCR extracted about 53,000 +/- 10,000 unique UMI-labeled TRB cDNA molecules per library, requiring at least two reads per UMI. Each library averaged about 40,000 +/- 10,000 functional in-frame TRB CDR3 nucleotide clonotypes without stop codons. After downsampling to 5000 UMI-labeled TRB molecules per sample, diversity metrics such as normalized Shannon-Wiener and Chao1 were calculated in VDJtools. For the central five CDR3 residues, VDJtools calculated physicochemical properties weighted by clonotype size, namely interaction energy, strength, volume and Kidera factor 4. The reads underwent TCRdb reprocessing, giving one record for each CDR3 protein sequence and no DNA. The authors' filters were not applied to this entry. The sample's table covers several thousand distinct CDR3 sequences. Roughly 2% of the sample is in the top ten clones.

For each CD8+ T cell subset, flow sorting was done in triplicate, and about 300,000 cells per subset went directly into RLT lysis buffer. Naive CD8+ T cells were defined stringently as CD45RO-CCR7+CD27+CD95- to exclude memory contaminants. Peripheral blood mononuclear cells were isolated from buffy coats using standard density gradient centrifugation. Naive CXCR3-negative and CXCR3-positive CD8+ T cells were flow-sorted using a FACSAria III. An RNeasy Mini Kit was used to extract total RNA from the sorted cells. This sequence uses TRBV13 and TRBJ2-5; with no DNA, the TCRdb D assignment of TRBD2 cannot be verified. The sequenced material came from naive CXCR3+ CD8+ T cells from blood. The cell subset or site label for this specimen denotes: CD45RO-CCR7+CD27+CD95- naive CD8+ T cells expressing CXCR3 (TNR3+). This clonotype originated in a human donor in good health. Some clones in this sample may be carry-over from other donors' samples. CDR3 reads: CASSETNAETQYF.